What follows are 12 T cell receptor beta chains derived from one specimen sequenced in a study of OX40 agonist ivuxolimab in advanced cancers. The data were produced by immunoSEQ multiplex PCR, yet TCRdb's version contains in-frame clones alone and is incomplete. The sample records more than 45,000 clones, roughly 83% being singletons. The source was CD4+ or CD8+ T cells sorted from blood, collected in a trial of the OX40 agonist ivuxolimab. These receptor sequences come from an adult with an advanced solid tumor such as melanoma, head and neck, liver or kidney cancer.

This rearrangement joins TRBV6-5 to TRBJ2-7; D may be TRBD1 (6 bases). Trimming stripped 0 bases from V and 3 bases from J, with 15 bases between. The CDR3 is 16 residues long. Germline V gene data show CDR1 as MNHEY and CDR2 as SVGAGI. The DNA for the CDR3 is TGTGCCAGCAGTTACTCGCTACAGGGCCCACTCTACGAGCAGTACTTC. This translates into CASSYSLQGPLYEQYF.

The chain uses TRBV6-1 and TRBJ1-3; tentatively, D is TRBD1 (5 bases). Germline-derived CDR1 and CDR2 are MNHNS and SASEGT. The CDR3 consists of 17 residues. Trimming removed 6 bases at V and 0 bases at J, with 18 bases between. The CDR3 DNA follows: TGTGCCAGCAGCGAACAGGCTACCCCAGTCTCTGGAAACACCATATATTTT. Translating it yields CASSEQATPVSGNTIYF.

This chain links TRBV9 with TRBJ1-5; 8 bases are shared with TRBD1. The CDR3 loop spans 15 amino acids. Trimming at V came to 4 bases and at J to 4 bases, leaving 7 bases not matched to a gene. CDR1 SGDLS and CDR2 YYNGEE come from the germline V gene. In nucleotides, the CDR3 is TGTGCCAGCAGCCAGGGACAGGTCGGGAATCAGCCCCAGCATTTT. It is translated as CASSQGQVGNQPQHF.

The CDR3 DNA follows: TGTGCCAGCAGTCCGACCGGGACAGGGGATTCAAAGACCCAGTACTTC. It codes for CASSPTGTGDSKTQYF. This chain uses TRBV28 with TRBJ2-5; TRBD1 matches 10 bases. Looked up from germline, CDR1 is MDHEN and CDR2 is SYDVKM. V was clipped by 5 bases and J by 6 bases; unmatched bases: 12. The CDR3 is made up of 16 amino acids.

J is TRBJ1-2 and V is TRBV4-1, with 8 bases lining up with TRBD1. Per the germline V gene, CDR1 is MGHRA and CDR2 is YSYEKL. The J segment lost 8 bases and the V segment lost 2 bases, leaving 10 bases of the junction unmatched. The CDR3 consists of 15 residues. The CDR3 spells CASSQPRTGRGGYTF. CDR3 bases: TGCGCCAGCAGCCAACCTCGGACAGGGAGAGGAGGCTACACCTTC.

This clone has a handful of counts. V gene TRBV13 combines with J gene TRBJ2-2; D call uncertain. V was cut by 3 bases and J by 8 bases, with 7 bases left in between. The V gene's germline CDR1 is PRHDT and CDR2 FYEKMQ (reference sequence). The CDR3 contains 12 residues. The CDR3 loop reads CASSFLRGELFF. CDR3 sequence (DNA): TGTGCCAGCAGCTTTCTTCGAGGGGAGCTGTTTTTT.

The chain combines TRBV11-3 with TRBJ2-5; a possible D gene is TRBD2 (6 bases). The J call is doubtful: the DNA matches TRBJ2-7 better. This CDR3 region has 14 residues. Germline V lookup: CDR1 SGHNT, CDR2 YENEEA. In DNA form, the CDR3 reads TGTGCCAGCAGCTTAGCTGCGGGAACCTACGAGCAGTACTTC. Its translation is CASSLAAGTYEQYF.

In this sample, this clone turned up once. The rearrangement joins TRBV20-1 to TRBJ1-2; D is possibly TRBD1 (5 bases). Per the germline V gene, CDR1 is DFQATT and CDR2 is SNEGSKA (reference sequence). CDR3 length equals 11 residues. V lost 3 bases and J 9 bases, leaving 11 bases between the germline ends. The CDR3 protein is CSASEGWSYTF. In nucleotides, the CDR3 is TGCAGTGCTAGTGAGGGGTGGAGCTACACCTTC.

The chain employs TRBV28 and TRBJ2-1, with 10 nucleotides matching TRBD1. This CDR3 spans 15 amino acids. In germline, CDR1 is MDHEN, CDR2 SYDVKM. After removal of 4 bases from V and 6 bases from J, the junction contained 6 bases not matched to a gene. This chain's CDR3 is CASSSGTGVGNEQFF. CDR3 DNA: TGTGCCAGCAGTTCGGGGACAGGGGTGGGCAATGAGCAGTTCTTC.

This clone was observed once. The chain carries TRBV29-1 and TRBJ2-7; maybe TRBD2 (7 bases). V gave up 4 bases and J gave up 6 bases, with 13 bases separating them. This CDR3 comprises 12 residues. Looked up from germline, CDR1 is SQVTM and CDR2 is ANQGSEA. The CDR3 loop reads CSVAGGPPEQYF. The CDR3 DNA reads as TGCAGCGTTGCCGGGGGGCCCCCCGAGCAGTACTTC.

The chain has TRBV4-2 and TRBJ1-6; unclear D gene. V lost 2 bases and J lost 6, with 8 bases in between. Germline loops: CDR1 LGHNA, CDR2 YNFKEQ. The CDR3 is made up of 14 amino acids. The chain's CDR3 is CASSQQTTNSPLHF. The CDR3 DNA is TGTGCCAGCAGCCAACAGACTACTAATTCACCCCTCCACTTT.

Worth noting for this clone: This sample includes further DNA sequences coding for the same CDR3. The V and J genes are TRBV28 and TRBJ2-5; 9 bases are a match to TRBD1. CDR1 and CDR2 (germline): MDHEN, SYDVKM. The CDR3 length is 13 residues. V lost 7 bases, J lost 7 bases, and 7 bases stayed unmatched. This CDR3 reads CASKTGGVGTQYF. For the CDR3, the DNA is TGTGCCAGCAAAACAGGGGGCGTAGGGACCCAGTACTTC.